Listed below are T cell receptor beta chains from one sample, sequenced in a study of vaccination effects on CD4 cells after COVID-19. The antigens of these receptors remain unknown. Only in-frame clones appear in the TCRdb table, and some are missing; sequencing was by immunoSEQ multiplex PCR. Altogether about 20,000 clones are present, approximately 70% being singletons, with the ten largest covering 8.5% to 10%. This material consisted of CD4+ T cells from PBMCs cultured with HCoV-NL63 spike peptides, taken before COVID-19 vaccination. These receptor sequences come from a human donor who received a COVID-19 vaccine. CDR3s include the opening cysteine and the closing phenylalanine or tryptophan. Fields, in order: J gene, D gene, clone size, V gene, CDR3 DNA, CDR3 protein. A D gene is named only where the DNA matches it firmly. Only some rows state a clone size, as once, few, many or a class for expanded clones.

>TRBJ2-7|.|.|TRBV5-3
TGTGCCAGAAGCTTGGACCCAGCAGAATTCTACGAGCAGTACTTC
CARSLDPAEFYEQYF
>TRBJ2-1|TRBD2|few|TRBV10-3
TGTGCCATCATGCCTAGCGGGGGCGGGTACAATGAGCAGTTCTTC
CAIMPSGGGYNEQFF
>TRBJ2-7|.|.|TRBV5-1
TGCGCCAGCAGCGAAGGGGGTACTGGGTACGAGCAGTACTTC
CASSEGGTGYEQYF
>TRBJ1-1|.|.|TRBV30
TGTGCCTGGAGTGTCGAGAACCCAGCTTTCTTT
CAWSVENPAFF
>TRBJ2-7|TRBD2|.|TRBV3-1/TRBV3-2
TGTGCCAGCAGCAGCGGACTAGCGGGGGTCGAGCAGTACTTC
CASSSGLAGVEQYF
>TRBJ2-7|TRBD1|.|TRBV6-5
TGTGCCAGCAGTCGTCCGGGACAGCTCTACGAGCAGTACTTC
CASSRPGQLYEQYF
>TRBJ2-7|TRBD2|few|TRBV2
TGTGCCAGCAGTGAAACCCTGACTAGCGGGTTGACCTACGAGCAGTACTTC
CASSETLTSGLTYEQYF
>TRBJ1-2|TRBD1|.|TRBV2
TGTGCCAGCAGTGAAAGGGGGCTTAGCTATGGCTACACCTTC
CASSERGLSYGYTF
>TRBJ2-7|.|.|TRBV29-1
TGCAGCGTTATTGGCGCGAGGGGGACCTACGAGCAGTACTTC
CSVIGARGTYEQYF
>TRBJ1-5|.|.|TRBV6-5
TGTGCCAGCATTGGGGACGGGGGTTTGGGGCAGCCCCAGCATTTT
CASIGDGGLGQPQHF
>TRBJ1-1|.|.|TRBV10-3
TGTGCCATCAGTGGACCTATGAACACTGAAGCTTTCTTT
CAISGPMNTEAFF
>TRBJ1-3|.|.|TRBV5-6
TGTGCCAGCAGCCCGGGGAGGGGAAACTCTGGAAACACCATATATTTT
CASSPGRGNSGNTIYF
>TRBJ1-6|.|.|TRBV5-5
TGTGCCAGCAGCTTCCGGATGAATAATTCACCCCTCCACTTT
CASSFRMNNSPLHF
>TRBJ2-5|.|.|TRBV5-1
TGCGCCAGCAGCCCGGGGACAAGGCAAGAGACCCAGTACTTC
CASSPGTRQETQYF
>TRBJ1-2|.|few|TRBV7-2
TGTGCCAGCAGAATAGTGGGGGGCTACACCTTC
CASRIVGGYTF
>TRBJ2-5|TRBD2|.|TRBV5-8
TGTGCCAGCAGCCTGTCTCTAGCGGGAAGAGAGACCCAGTACTTC
CASSLSLAGRETQYF